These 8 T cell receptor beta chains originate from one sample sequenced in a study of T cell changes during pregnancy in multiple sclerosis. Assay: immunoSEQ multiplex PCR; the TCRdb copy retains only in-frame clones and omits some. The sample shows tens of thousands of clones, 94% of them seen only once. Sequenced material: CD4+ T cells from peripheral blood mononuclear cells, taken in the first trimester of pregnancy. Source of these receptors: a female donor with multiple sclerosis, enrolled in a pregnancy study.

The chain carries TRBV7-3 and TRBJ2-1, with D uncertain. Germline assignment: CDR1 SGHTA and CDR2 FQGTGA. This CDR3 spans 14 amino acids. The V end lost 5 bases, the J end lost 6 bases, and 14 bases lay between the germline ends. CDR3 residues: CASSLEESANEQFF. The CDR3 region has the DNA TGTGCCAGCAGCCTCGAAGAGTCCGCCAATGAGCAGTTCTTC.

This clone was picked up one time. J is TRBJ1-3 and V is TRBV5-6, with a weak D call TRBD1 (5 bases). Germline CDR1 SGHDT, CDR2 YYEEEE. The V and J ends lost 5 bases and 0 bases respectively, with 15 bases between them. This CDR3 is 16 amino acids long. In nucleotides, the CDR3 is TGTGCCAGCAGGCTCGCGGGGCCACTCTCTGGAAACACCATATATTTT. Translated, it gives CASRLAGPLSGNTIYF.

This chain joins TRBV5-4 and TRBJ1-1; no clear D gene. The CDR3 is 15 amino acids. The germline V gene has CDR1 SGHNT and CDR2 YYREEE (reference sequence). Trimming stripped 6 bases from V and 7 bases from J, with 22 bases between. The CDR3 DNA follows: TGTGCCAGCACCCGCCGGGAGATCAGGATGAATGAAGCTTTCTTT. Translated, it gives CASTRREIRMNEAFF. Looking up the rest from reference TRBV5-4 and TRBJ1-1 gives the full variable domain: ETGVTQSPTHLIKTRGQQVTLRCSSQSGHNTVSWYQQALGQGPQFIFQYYREEENGRGNFPPRFSGLQFPNYSSELNVNALELDDSALYLCASTRREIRMNEAFFGQGTRLTVV.

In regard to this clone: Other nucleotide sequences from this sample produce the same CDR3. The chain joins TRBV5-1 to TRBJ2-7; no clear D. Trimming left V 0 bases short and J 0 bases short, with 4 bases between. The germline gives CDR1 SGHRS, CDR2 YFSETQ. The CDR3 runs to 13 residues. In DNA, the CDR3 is TGCGCCAGCAGCTTGGCCAGCTCCTACGAGCAGTACTTC. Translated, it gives CASSLASSYEQYF.

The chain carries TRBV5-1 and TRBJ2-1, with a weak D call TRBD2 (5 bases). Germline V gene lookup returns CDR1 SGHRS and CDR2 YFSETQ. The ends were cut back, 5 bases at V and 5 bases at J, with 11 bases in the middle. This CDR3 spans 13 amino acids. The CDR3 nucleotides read TGCGCCAGCAGGCCCTCACTAGACAATGAGCAGTTCTTC. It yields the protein CASRPSLDNEQFF.

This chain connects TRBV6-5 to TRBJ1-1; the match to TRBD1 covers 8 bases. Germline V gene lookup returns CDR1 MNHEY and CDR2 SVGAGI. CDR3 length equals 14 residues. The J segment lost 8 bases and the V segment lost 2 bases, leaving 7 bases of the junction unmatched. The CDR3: CASSYGTGRGEAFF. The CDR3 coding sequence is TGTGCCAGCAGTTACGGGACAGGCCGTGGGGAAGCTTTCTTT.

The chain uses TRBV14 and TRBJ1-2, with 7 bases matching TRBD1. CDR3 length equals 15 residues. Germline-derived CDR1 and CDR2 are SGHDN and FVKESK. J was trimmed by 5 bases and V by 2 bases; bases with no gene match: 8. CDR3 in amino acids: CASSQSPGGSYGYTF. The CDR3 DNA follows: TGTGCCAGCAGCCAATCGCCAGGGGGGTCTTATGGCTACACCTTC.

CDR3 residues: CASSGGPGTYEQYF. The DNA for the CDR3 is TGTGCCAGCAGTGGGGGACCTGGGACTTACGAGCAGTACTTC. The chain combines TRBV2 with TRBJ2-7; maybe TRBD2 (6 bases). The germline CDR1 and CDR2 sequences are SNHLY and FYNNEI. The CDR3 consists of 14 residues. Trimming stripped 4 bases from V and 4 bases from J, with 14 bases between.